The rows below give T cell receptor beta chains drawn from one sample of a study of technical replicates of blood from a few donors. Assay: immunoSEQ multiplex PCR; the TCRdb copy retains only in-frame clones and omits some. Found here are roughly 60,000 clones, around 88% of them singletons; the top ten hold about 5%. The sequenced material came from PBMCs. The receptors shown here come from a human donor in good health. Some clones in this sample may be carry-over from other donors' samples. CDR3s include the opening cysteine and the closing phenylalanine or tryptophan. Fields, in order: D gene, clone size, V gene, CDR3 length, J gene, CDR3 DNA, CDR3 protein. A D gene is named only where the DNA matches it firmly. Clone size is stated in some rows and not others, as once, few, many or a class when expanded.

D gene: TRBD2; clone size: .; V gene: TRBV4-3; CDR3 length: 16; J gene: TRBJ2-7; CDR3 DNA: TGCGCCAGCAGCCAAGATTTCCTAGCGGGTGGGGAGGAGCAGTACTTC; CDR3 protein: CASSQDFLAGGEEQYF
D gene: TRBD1; clone size: .; V gene: TRBV6-5; CDR3 length: 15; J gene: TRBJ1-1; CDR3 DNA: TGTGCCAGCAGACCGGACAGGGGCCGTGACACTGAAGCTTTCTTT; CDR3 protein: CASRPDRGRDTEAFF
D gene: TRBD2; clone size: .; V gene: TRBV5-1; CDR3 length: 17; J gene: TRBJ2-1; CDR3 DNA: TGCGCCAGCAGCTTCAATGTTGGTACTAGCGGGAGAGTAGGGCAGTTCTTC; CDR3 protein: CASSFNVGTSGRVGQFF
D gene: TRBD2; clone size: .; V gene: TRBV27; CDR3 length: 13; J gene: TRBJ2-7; CDR3 DNA: TGTGCCAGCAGTCGCCTAGCGGGCGACGAGCAGTACTTC; CDR3 protein: CASSRLAGDEQYF
D gene: TRBD1; clone size: .; V gene: TRBV7-2; CDR3 length: 14; J gene: TRBJ2-7; CDR3 DNA: TGTGCCAGCAGCTCCCGGGACAGGGAAGGAGAGCAGTACTTC; CDR3 protein: CASSSRDREGEQYF
D gene: .; clone size: .; V gene: TRBV9; CDR3 length: 15; J gene: TRBJ1-6; CDR3 DNA: TGTGCCAGCAGCGTAGAAGGGGCAGGTAATTCACCCCTCCACTTT; CDR3 protein: CASSVEGAGNSPLHF
D gene: TRBD1; clone size: .; V gene: TRBV4-2; CDR3 length: 17; J gene: TRBJ1-6; CDR3 DNA: TGTGCCAGCAGCCAAGTCCAAGGCCCGGGACAGGGCCTGCCCCTCCACTTT; CDR3 protein: CASSQVQGPGQGLPLHF
D gene: TRBD1; clone size: large; V gene: TRBV5-1; CDR3 length: 13; J gene: TRBJ2-5; CDR3 DNA: TGCGCCAGCAGCGCGGACAGGGTAGAGACCCAGTACTTC; CDR3 protein: CASSADRVETQYF
D gene: TRBD1; clone size: .; V gene: TRBV4-3; CDR3 length: 15; J gene: TRBJ1-1; CDR3 DNA: TGCGCCAGCAGCCGCCAGACAGGGTTTGGGACTGAAGCTTTCTTT; CDR3 protein: CASSRQTGFGTEAFF
D gene: TRBD2; clone size: .; V gene: TRBV5-1; CDR3 length: 17; J gene: TRBJ2-1; CDR3 DNA: TGCGCCAGCAGCTTGGCTCTACTAGCGGGCGCCCACAATGAGCAGTTCTTC; CDR3 protein: CASSLALLAGAHNEQFF
D gene: .; clone size: .; V gene: TRBV2; CDR3 length: 12; J gene: TRBJ1-6; CDR3 DNA: TGTGCCAGCAGTGGACAGTATTCACCCCTCCACTTT; CDR3 protein: CASSGQYSPLHF
D gene: TRBD1; clone size: .; V gene: TRBV7-2; CDR3 length: 16; J gene: TRBJ2-1; CDR3 DNA: TGTGCCAGCAGCTTTGTGGCCAAGAGACAGGGACCCGAGCAGTTCTTC; CDR3 protein: CASSFVAKRQGPEQFF
D gene: .; clone size: .; V gene: TRBV15; CDR3 length: 17; J gene: TRBJ2-2; CDR3 DNA: TGTGCCACCAGCAGTCATAAAGGACAGACAAACACCGGGGAGCTGTTTTTT; CDR3 protein: CATSSHKGQTNTGELFF
D gene: .; clone size: once; V gene: TRBV27; CDR3 length: 12; J gene: TRBJ2-2; CDR3 DNA: TGTGCCAGCAGTTTCCAATTCGGGGAGCTGTTTTTT; CDR3 protein: CASSFQFGELFF
D gene: TRBD1; clone size: .; V gene: TRBV19; CDR3 length: 15; J gene: TRBJ1-2; CDR3 DNA: TGTGCCAGTATTAAGGGACCGGGACAGGGAATCGGCTACACCTTC; CDR3 protein: CASIKGPGQGIGYTF
D gene: TRBD1; clone size: .; V gene: TRBV9; CDR3 length: 16; J gene: TRBJ1-2; CDR3 DNA: TGTGCCAGCAGCCCCAATACAGGGGGCGCCGGCTATGGCTACACCTTC; CDR3 protein: CASSPNTGGAGYGYTF
D gene: TRBD1; clone size: .; V gene: TRBV5-1; CDR3 length: 14; J gene: TRBJ1-2; CDR3 DNA: TGCGCCAGCAGCTTCGGACAGGGCAGCGATGGCTACACCTTC; CDR3 protein: CASSFGQGSDGYTF
D gene: .; clone size: .; V gene: TRBV6-6; CDR3 length: 13; J gene: TRBJ2-7; CDR3 DNA: TGTGCCAGCAGTTATCCGGGTCCAAGGGAGCAGTACTTC; CDR3 protein: CASSYPGPREQYF
D gene: .; clone size: .; V gene: TRBV4-1; CDR3 length: 15; J gene: TRBJ1-5; CDR3 DNA: TGCGCCAGCAGCCCCCGGACAGAGGGCAATCAGCCCCAGCATTTT; CDR3 protein: CASSPRTEGNQPQHF
D gene: TRBD2; clone size: .; V gene: TRBV18; CDR3 length: 13; J gene: TRBJ2-7; CDR3 DNA: TGTGCCAGCTCACCACCCCGGGGGGACGAGCAGTACTTC; CDR3 protein: CASSPPRGDEQYF
D gene: .; clone size: few; V gene: TRBV7-2; CDR3 length: 12; J gene: TRBJ1-1; CDR3 DNA: TGTGCCAGCAGCTACACCAACACTGAAGCTTTCTTT; CDR3 protein: CASSYTNTEAFF
D gene: .; clone size: .; V gene: TRBV9; CDR3 length: 14; J gene: TRBJ1-1; CDR3 DNA: TGTGCCAGCAGCGTAAGCCTTCTGAACACTGAAGCTTTCTTT; CDR3 protein: CASSVSLLNTEAFF
D gene: .; clone size: .; V gene: TRBV29-1; CDR3 length: 10; J gene: TRBJ2-1; CDR3 DNA: TGCAGCGTTCAGACTAATGAGCAGTTCTTC; CDR3 protein: CSVQTNEQFF
D gene: .; clone size: .; V gene: TRBV5-6; CDR3 length: 13; J gene: TRBJ1-1; CDR3 DNA: TGTGCTACCGGGAGAGATATGAACACTGAAGCTTTCTTT; CDR3 protein: CATGRDMNTEAFF
D gene: TRBD2; clone size: .; V gene: TRBV18; CDR3 length: 16; J gene: TRBJ2-1; CDR3 DNA: TGTGCCAGCTCAGAATATACTAGCGGGACTTCCAATGAGCAGTTCTTC; CDR3 protein: CASSEYTSGTSNEQFF
D gene: .; clone size: .; V gene: TRBV7-2; CDR3 length: 15; J gene: TRBJ2-3; CDR3 DNA: TGTGCCAGCAGCTTAGGTCCGATGGGAGGAGATACGCAGTATTTT; CDR3 protein: CASSLGPMGGDTQYF
D gene: .; clone size: .; V gene: TRBV27; CDR3 length: 17; J gene: TRBJ1-5; CDR3 DNA: TGTGCCAGCAGTCTCACCGGGACACTTTATAGCAATCAGCCCCAGCATTTT; CDR3 protein: CASSLTGTLYSNQPQHF
D gene: .; clone size: .; V gene: TRBV5-1; CDR3 length: 11; J gene: TRBJ2-1; CDR3 DNA: TGCGCCAGCAGCTTGGGCGAGGAGCAGTTCTTC; CDR3 protein: CASSLGEEQFF
D gene: TRBD2; clone size: once; V gene: TRBV7-2; CDR3 length: 15; J gene: TRBJ2-7; CDR3 DNA: TGTGCCAGCAGCGCGAGACTAGCGACGTCCTACGAGCAGTACTTC; CDR3 protein: CASSARLATSYEQYF
D gene: TRBD2; clone size: .; V gene: TRBV15; CDR3 length: 16; J gene: TRBJ2-7; CDR3 DNA: TGTGCCACCAGCAGAGATTATGTCGGGGGGGCGGGGGAGCAGTACTTC; CDR3 protein: CATSRDYVGGAGEQYF
D gene: .; clone size: .; V gene: TRBV2; CDR3 length: 13; J gene: TRBJ2-7; CDR3 DNA: TGTGCCAGCAGTGGACAGCCTAGCTACGAGCAGTACTTC; CDR3 protein: CASSGQPSYEQYF
D gene: TRBD1; clone size: .; V gene: TRBV2; CDR3 length: 13; J gene: TRBJ1-1; CDR3 DNA: TGTGCCAGCAGCTCGGGACAGGGCCGTGAAGCTTTCTTT; CDR3 protein: CASSSGQGREAFF
D gene: .; clone size: many; V gene: TRBV4-3; CDR3 length: 17; J gene: TRBJ1-1; CDR3 DNA: TGCGCCAGCAGCCAAGGAATGATGGCAGGCGCGACCACTGAAGCTTTCTTT; CDR3 protein: CASSQGMMAGATTEAFF
D gene: TRBD2; clone size: .; V gene: TRBV5-4; CDR3 length: 15; J gene: TRBJ2-3; CDR3 DNA: TGTGCCAGCAGAAAATTAGCGGGAGAGGGAGATACGCAGTATTTT; CDR3 protein: CASRKLAGEGDTQYF
D gene: TRBD1; clone size: few; V gene: TRBV6-1; CDR3 length: 14; J gene: TRBJ2-7; CDR3 DNA: TGTGCCAGCAAACAGGGGATCCTGAACTACGAGCAGTACTTC; CDR3 protein: CASKQGILNYEQYF
D gene: TRBD2; clone size: .; V gene: TRBV4-1; CDR3 length: 16; J gene: TRBJ2-3; CDR3 DNA: TGCGCCAGCAGCCAATTTAGCGGGAGATCGTTGGATACGCAGTATTTT; CDR3 protein: CASSQFSGRSLDTQYF
D gene: .; clone size: .; V gene: TRBV29-1; CDR3 length: 12; J gene: TRBJ2-7; CDR3 DNA: TGCAGCGTTGCTTACACCTTCTACGAGCAGTACTTC; CDR3 protein: CSVAYTFYEQYF
D gene: TRBD1; clone size: few; V gene: TRBV6-1; CDR3 length: 16; J gene: TRBJ1-6; CDR3 DNA: TGTGCCAGCAGTGAAGCGCTTCAGGGGGCGTATTCACCCCTCCACTTT; CDR3 protein: CASSEALQGAYSPLHF
D gene: TRBD1; clone size: .; V gene: TRBV10-3; CDR3 length: 16; J gene: TRBJ2-7; CDR3 DNA: TGTGCCATCAGTGAGTCACGGACAGGGAGCTCCTACGAGCAGTACTTC; CDR3 protein: CAISESRTGSSYEQYF
D gene: .; clone size: once; V gene: TRBV2; CDR3 length: 13; J gene: TRBJ2-2; CDR3 DNA: TGTGCCAGCAGTGGGGGGGGCGTCGGGGAGCTGTTTTTT; CDR3 protein: CASSGGGVGELFF
D gene: .; clone size: .; V gene: TRBV30; CDR3 length: 12; J gene: TRBJ1-2; CDR3 DNA: TGTGCCGCGCAGGGCGATGTCTATGGCTACACCTTC; CDR3 protein: CAAQGDVYGYTF
D gene: .; clone size: .; V gene: TRBV6-5; CDR3 length: 14; J gene: TRBJ1-3; CDR3 DNA: TGTGCCAGCAGTTATTGGCGGGGTGGAAACACCATATATTTT; CDR3 protein: CASSYWRGGNTIYF
D gene: .; clone size: .; V gene: TRBV2; CDR3 length: 12; J gene: TRBJ1-1; CDR3 DNA: TGTGCCAGCAGTGAAAGGAGCACTGAAGCTTTCTTT; CDR3 protein: CASSERSTEAFF
D gene: .; clone size: .; V gene: TRBV7-6; CDR3 length: 12; J gene: TRBJ1-6; CDR3 DNA: TGTGCCAGCAGCCTCGTCAATTCACCCCTCCACTTT; CDR3 protein: CASSLVNSPLHF
D gene: TRBD1; clone size: .; V gene: TRBV7-8; CDR3 length: 14; J gene: TRBJ1-2; CDR3 DNA: TGTGCCAGCAGCGGCCGGGACAGGGGCTATGGCTACACCTTC; CDR3 protein: CASSGRDRGYGYTF
D gene: .; clone size: .; V gene: TRBV7-9; CDR3 length: 16; J gene: TRBJ2-2; CDR3 DNA: TGTGCCAGCAGCTGGGGCGGGACGGCGGGGTCCGGGGAGCTGTTTTTT; CDR3 protein: CASSWGGTAGSGELFF
D gene: .; clone size: .; V gene: TRBV11-2; CDR3 length: 14; J gene: TRBJ2-2; CDR3 DNA: TGTGCCGGCAGCGGGCCAGCGAACACCGGGGAGCTGTTTTTT; CDR3 protein: CAGSGPANTGELFF
D gene: TRBD1; clone size: .; V gene: TRBV15; CDR3 length: 15; J gene: TRBJ1-4; CDR3 DNA: TGTGCCACCAGCAGAGATGGGACAGGGGGGGAAAAACTGTTTTTT; CDR3 protein: CATSRDGTGGEKLFF
D gene: TRBD1; clone size: .; V gene: TRBV14; CDR3 length: 13; J gene: TRBJ1-2; CDR3 DNA: TGTGCCAGCAGAAGGGACAGCAAGTATGGCTACACCTTC; CDR3 protein: CASRRDSKYGYTF
D gene: TRBD1; clone size: few; V gene: TRBV29-1; CDR3 length: 13; J gene: TRBJ1-1; CDR3 DNA: TGCAGCGTTGAACAGGGGGCGGGCACTGAAGCTTTCTTT; CDR3 protein: CSVEQGAGTEAFF
D gene: .; clone size: .; V gene: TRBV28; CDR3 length: 17; J gene: TRBJ1-1; CDR3 DNA: TGTGCCAGCAGTTTCTTGGGGTTCGGGGGGTTCGACACTGAAGCTTTCTTT; CDR3 protein: CASSFLGFGGFDTEAFF
D gene: .; clone size: .; V gene: TRBV7-9; CDR3 length: 16; J gene: TRBJ2-2; CDR3 DNA: TGTGCCAGCAGCTTTTATTTAGGGGTGAACACCGGGGAGCTGTTTTTT; CDR3 protein: CASSFYLGVNTGELFF
D gene: .; clone size: .; V gene: TRBV27; CDR3 length: 16; J gene: TRBJ2-1; CDR3 DNA: TGTGCCAGCATCCCTATAGGGAGAGGGTCCTACAATGAGCAGTTCTTC; CDR3 protein: CASIPIGRGSYNEQFF